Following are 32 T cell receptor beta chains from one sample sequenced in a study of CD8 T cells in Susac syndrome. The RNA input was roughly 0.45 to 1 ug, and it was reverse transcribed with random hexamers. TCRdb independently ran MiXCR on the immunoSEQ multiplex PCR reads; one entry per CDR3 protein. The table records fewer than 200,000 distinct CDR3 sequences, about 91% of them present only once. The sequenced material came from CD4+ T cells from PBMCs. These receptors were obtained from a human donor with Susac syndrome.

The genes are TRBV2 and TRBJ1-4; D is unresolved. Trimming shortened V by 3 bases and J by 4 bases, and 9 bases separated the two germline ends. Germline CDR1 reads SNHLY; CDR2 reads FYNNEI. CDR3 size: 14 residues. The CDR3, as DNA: TGTGCCAGCAGTGACGGAAACTTTAATGAAAAACTGTTTTTT. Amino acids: CASSDGNFNEKLFF.

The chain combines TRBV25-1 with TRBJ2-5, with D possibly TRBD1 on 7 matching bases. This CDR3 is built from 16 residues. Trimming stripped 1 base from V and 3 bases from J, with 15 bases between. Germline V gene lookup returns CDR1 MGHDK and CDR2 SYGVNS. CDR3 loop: CASSESGGTEKETQYF. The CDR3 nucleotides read TGTGCCAGCAGTGAATCAGGGGGGACAGAAAAAGAGACCCAGTACTTC.

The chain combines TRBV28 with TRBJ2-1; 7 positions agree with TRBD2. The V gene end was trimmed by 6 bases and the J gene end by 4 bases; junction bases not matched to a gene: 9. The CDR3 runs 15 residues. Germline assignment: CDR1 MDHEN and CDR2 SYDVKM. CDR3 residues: CASSRLALPYNEQFF. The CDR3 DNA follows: TGTGCCAGCAGCCGACTAGCTTTACCTTACAATGAGCAGTTCTTC.

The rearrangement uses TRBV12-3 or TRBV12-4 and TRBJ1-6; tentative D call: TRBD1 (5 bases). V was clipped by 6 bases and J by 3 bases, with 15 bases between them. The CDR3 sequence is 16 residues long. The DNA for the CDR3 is TGTGCCAGCAGCCCCGATGGGGGGAGCTATAATTCACCCCTCCACTTT. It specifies CASSPDGGSYNSPLHF.

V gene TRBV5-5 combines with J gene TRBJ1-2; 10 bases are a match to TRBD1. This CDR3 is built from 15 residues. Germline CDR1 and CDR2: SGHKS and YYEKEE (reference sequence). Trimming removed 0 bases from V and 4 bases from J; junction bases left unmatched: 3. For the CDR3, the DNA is TGTGCCAGCAGCTTGGCTGGGACAGGGGTCTATGGCTACACCTTC. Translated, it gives CASSLAGTGVYGYTF.

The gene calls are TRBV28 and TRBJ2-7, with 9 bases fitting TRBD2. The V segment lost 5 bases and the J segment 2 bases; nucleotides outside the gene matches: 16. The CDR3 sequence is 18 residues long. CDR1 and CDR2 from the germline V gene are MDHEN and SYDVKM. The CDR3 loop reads CASSPQGAGGLSPYEQYF. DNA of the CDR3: TGTGCCAGCAGTCCGCAGGGAGCGGGGGGACTATCGCCCTACGAGCAGTACTTC.

The CDR3 region is CAISEDSEGYTF. In nucleotides, the CDR3 is TGTGCCATCAGCGAGGACAGTGAAGGCTACACCTTC. This rearrangement joins TRBV10-3 to TRBJ1-2, with TRBD1 as a possible D gene (6 bases). Germline V CDR1 and CDR2: ENHRY, SYGVKD. V lost 6 bases and J 8 bases, leaving 13 bases between the germline ends. The CDR3 sequence is 12 residues long.

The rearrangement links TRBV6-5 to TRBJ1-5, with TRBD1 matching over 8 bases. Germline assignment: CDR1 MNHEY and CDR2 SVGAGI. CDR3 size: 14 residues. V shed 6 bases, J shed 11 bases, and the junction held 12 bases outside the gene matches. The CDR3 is CASSRDRWGGAQHF. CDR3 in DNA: TGTGCCAGCAGCCGGGACAGGTGGGGGGGGGCCCAGCATTTT.

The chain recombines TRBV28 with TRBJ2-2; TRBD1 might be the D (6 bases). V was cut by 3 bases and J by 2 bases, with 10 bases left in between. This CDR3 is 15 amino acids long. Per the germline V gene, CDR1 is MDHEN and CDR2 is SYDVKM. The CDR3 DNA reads TGTGCCAGCAGTTTGCCCGGGACAAACACCGGGGAGCTGTTTTTT. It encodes CASSLPGTNTGELFF.

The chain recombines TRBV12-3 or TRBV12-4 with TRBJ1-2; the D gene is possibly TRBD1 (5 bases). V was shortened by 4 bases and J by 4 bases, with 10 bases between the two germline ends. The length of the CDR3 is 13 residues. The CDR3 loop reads CASSSTVFYGYTF. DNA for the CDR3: TGTGCCAGCAGTTCGACAGTTTTCTATGGCTACACCTTC.

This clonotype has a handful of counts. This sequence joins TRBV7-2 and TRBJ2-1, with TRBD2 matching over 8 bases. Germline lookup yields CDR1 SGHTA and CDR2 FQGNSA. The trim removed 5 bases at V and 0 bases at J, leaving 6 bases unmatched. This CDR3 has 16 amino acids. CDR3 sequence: CASSMGTSGSYNEQFF. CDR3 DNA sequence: TGTGCCAGCAGCATGGGAACTAGCGGCTCCTACAATGAGCAGTTCTTC.

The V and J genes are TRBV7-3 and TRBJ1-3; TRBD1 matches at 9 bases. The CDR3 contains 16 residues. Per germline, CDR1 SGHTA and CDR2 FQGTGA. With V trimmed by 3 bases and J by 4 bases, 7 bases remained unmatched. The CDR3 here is CASSFTGGAFGNTIYF. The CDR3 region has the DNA TGTGCCAGCAGCTTCACAGGGGGCGCGTTCGGAAACACCATATATTTT.

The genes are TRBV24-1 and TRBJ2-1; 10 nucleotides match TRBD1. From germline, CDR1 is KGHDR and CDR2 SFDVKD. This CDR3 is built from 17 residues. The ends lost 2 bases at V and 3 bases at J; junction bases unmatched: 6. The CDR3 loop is CATSDSFGTGDYNEQFF. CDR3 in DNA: TGTGCCACCAGTGATTCATTCGGGACAGGGGACTACAATGAGCAGTTCTTC.

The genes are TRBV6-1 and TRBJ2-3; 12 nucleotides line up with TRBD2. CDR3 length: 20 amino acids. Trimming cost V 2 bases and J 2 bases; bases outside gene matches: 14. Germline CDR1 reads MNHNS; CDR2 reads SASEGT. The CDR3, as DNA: TGTGCCAGCAGTGAATTTGGTCTAGCGGGGGGGCCGTTATCCACAGATACGCAGTATTTT. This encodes CASSEFGLAGGPLSTDTQYF.

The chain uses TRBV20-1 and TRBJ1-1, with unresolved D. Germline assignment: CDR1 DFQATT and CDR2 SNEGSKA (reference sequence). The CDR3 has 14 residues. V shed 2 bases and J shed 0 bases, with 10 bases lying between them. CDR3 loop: CSARSGSLNTEAFF. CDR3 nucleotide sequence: TGCAGTGCTAGATCGGGCAGCCTGAACACTGAAGCTTTCTTT.

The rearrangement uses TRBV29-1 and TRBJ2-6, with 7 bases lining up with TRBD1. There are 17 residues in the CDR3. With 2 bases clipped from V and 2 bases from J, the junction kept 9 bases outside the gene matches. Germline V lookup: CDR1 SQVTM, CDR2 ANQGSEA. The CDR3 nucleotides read TGCAGCGTTGAACTCTTCAGGGGACAGACTGGGGCCAACGTCCTGACTTTC. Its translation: CSVELFRGQTGANVLTF. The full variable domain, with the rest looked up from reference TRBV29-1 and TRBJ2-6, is SAVISQKPSRDICQRGTSLTIQCQVDSQVTMMFWYRQQPGQSLTLIATANQGSEATYESGFVIDKFPISRPNLTFSTLTVSNMSPEDSSIYLCSVELFRGQTGANVLTFGAGSRLTVL.

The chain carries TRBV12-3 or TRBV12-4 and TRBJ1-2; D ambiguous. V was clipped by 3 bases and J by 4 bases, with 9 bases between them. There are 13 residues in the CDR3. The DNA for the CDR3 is TGTGCCAGCAGTTTTGAACGGTTCTATGGCTACACCTTC. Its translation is CASSFERFYGYTF.

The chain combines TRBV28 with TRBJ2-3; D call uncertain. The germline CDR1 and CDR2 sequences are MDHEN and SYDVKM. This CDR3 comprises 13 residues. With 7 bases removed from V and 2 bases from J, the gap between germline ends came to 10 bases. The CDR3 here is CASIETPTDTQYF. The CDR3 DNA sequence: TGTGCCAGCATTGAAACCCCCACAGATACGCAGTATTTT.

The CDR3 spells CASRKTSGGPNTGELFF. CDR3 DNA sequence: TGTGCCAGCAGGAAGACTAGCGGGGGGCCGAACACCGGGGAGCTGTTTTTT. V is TRBV2 and J is TRBJ2-2, with TRBD2 identical over 13 bases. The CDR3 is made up of 17 amino acids. Germline V lookup: CDR1 SNHLY, CDR2 FYNNEI. J lost 0 bases, V lost 6 bases, and 4 bases had no gene match.

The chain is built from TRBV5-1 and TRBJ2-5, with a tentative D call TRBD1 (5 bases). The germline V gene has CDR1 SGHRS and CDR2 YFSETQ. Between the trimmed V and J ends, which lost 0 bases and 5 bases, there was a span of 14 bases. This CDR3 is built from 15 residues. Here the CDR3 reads CASSLGQGISETQYF. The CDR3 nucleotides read TGCGCCAGCAGCTTGGGGCAGGGAATCTCGGAGACCCAGTACTTC. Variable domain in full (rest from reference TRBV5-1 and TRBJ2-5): KAGVTQTPRYLIKTRGQQVTLSCSPISGHRSVSWYQQTPGQGLQFLFEYFSETQRNKGNFPGRFSGRQFSNSRSEMNVSTLELGDSALYLCASSLGQGISETQYFGPGTRLLVL.

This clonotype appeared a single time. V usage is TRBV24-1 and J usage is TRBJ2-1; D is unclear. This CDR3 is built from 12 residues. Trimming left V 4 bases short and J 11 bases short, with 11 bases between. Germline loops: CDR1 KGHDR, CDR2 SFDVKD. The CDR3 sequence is CATSDTRYQQFF. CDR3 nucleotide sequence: TGTGCCACCAGTGACACTCGATACCAGCAGTTCTTC.

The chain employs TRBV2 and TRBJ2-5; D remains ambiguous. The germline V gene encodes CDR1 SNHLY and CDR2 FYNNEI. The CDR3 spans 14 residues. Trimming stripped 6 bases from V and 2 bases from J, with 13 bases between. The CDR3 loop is CASSTEVGQETQYF. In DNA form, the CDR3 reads TGTGCCAGCAGCACGGAAGTGGGACAAGAGACCCAGTACTTC.

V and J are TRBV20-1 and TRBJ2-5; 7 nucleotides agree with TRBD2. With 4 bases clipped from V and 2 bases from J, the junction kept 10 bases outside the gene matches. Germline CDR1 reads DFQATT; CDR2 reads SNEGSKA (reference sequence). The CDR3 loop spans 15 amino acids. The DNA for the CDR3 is TGCAGTGCTATAGTGGCTAGCGGACTACAAGAGACCCAGTACTTC. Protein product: CSAIVASGLQETQYF.

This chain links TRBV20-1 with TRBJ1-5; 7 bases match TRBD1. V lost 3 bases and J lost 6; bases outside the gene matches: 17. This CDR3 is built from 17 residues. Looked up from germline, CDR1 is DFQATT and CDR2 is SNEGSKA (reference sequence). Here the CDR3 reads CSARVGTDQIAGQPQHF. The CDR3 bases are TGCAGTGCTAGGGTTGGGACAGATCAGATAGCTGGTCAGCCCCAGCATTTT.

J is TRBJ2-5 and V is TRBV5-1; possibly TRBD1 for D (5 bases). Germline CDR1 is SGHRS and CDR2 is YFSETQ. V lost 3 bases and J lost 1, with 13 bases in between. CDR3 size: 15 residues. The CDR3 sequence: CASSYGADLQETQYF. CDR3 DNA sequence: TGCGCCAGCAGCTATGGGGCAGATCTCCAAGAGACCCAGTACTTC.

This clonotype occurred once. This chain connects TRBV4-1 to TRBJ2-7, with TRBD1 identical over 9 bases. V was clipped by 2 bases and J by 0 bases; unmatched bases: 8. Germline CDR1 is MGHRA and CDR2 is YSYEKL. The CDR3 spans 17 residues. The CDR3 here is CASSQPTGGLSSYEQYF. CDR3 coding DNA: TGCGCCAGCAGCCAACCGACAGGGGGGCTTTCCTCCTACGAGCAGTACTTC.

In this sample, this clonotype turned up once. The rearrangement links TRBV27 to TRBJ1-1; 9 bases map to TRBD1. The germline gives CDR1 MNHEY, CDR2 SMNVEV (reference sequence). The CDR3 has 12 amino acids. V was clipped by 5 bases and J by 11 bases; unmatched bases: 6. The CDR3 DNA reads TGTGCCAGCAGTACGGCCGGGACAGGGGCTTTCTTT. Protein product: CASSTAGTGAFF.

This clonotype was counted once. In nucleotides, the CDR3 is TGTGCCAGTAGTGGGGGGGAGGGGCCGGATGAGCAGTTCTTC. This gives the protein CASSGGEGPDEQFF. This chain joins TRBV19 and TRBJ2-1, with 7 bases aligning to TRBD2. This CDR3 spans 14 amino acids. Germline V gene lookup returns CDR1 LNHDA and CDR2 SQIVND (reference sequence). V lost 5 bases and J lost 8; bases outside the gene matches: 9.

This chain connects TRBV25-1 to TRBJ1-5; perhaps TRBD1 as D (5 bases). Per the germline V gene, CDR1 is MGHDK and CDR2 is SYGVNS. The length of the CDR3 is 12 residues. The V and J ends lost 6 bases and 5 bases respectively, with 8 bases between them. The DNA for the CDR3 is TGTGCCAGCAGAGGGGCCGATCAGCCCCAGCATTTT. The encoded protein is CASRGADQPQHF.

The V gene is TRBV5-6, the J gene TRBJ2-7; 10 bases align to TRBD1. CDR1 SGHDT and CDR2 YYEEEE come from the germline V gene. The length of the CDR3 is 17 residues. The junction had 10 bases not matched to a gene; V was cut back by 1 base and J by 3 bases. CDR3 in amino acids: CASSLSRTGGHGYEQYF. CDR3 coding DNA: TGTGCCAGCAGCTTGAGCCGGACAGGGGGTCATGGCTACGAGCAGTACTTC.

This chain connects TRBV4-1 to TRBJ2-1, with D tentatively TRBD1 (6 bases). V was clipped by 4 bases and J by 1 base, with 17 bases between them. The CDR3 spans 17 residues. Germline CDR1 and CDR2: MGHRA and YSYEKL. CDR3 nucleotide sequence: TGCGCCAGCAGCCCCTTGTGGGGGCTCAGGTCCTACAATGAGCAGTTCTTC. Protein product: CASSPLWGLRSYNEQFF.

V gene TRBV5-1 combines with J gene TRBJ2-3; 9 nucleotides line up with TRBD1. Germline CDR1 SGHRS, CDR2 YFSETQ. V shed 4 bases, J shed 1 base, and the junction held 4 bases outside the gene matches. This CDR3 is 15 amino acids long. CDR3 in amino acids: CASSDGQGRTDTQYF. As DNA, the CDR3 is TGCGCCAGCAGCGATGGACAGGGGCGCACAGATACGCAGTATTTT.